These T cell receptor beta chains were read from a single sample in a study of blood T cell repertoires in COVID-19. Sequencing was performed with immunoSEQ multiplex PCR; in TCRdb, only in-frame clones are kept and a portion is missing. The data hold roughly 280,000 clones, with 75% to 90% observed a single time. Sequenced material: PBMCs or T cells enriched from blood (not recorded which). The receptors derive from a young woman with acute COVID-19. Both conserved end residues are part of each CDR3. The D gene is left open where the match is weak.

d_gene: NA; v_gene: TRBV5-8; j_gene: TRBJ2-3; CDR3aa: CASSATGNTDTQYF
d_gene: TRBD2; v_gene: TRBV24-1; j_gene: TRBJ2-3; CDR3aa: CATSAAGAKDTQYF
d_gene: TRBD1; v_gene: TRBV15; j_gene: TRBJ1-2; CDR3aa: CATSRAGQTGYGYTF
d_gene: TRBD2; v_gene: TRBV24-1; j_gene: TRBJ2-1; CDR3aa: CATSDLSTSGGNEQFF
d_gene: TRBD1; v_gene: TRBV19; j_gene: TRBJ2-7; CDR3aa: CASSPLGDSRRGYEQYF
d_gene: NA; v_gene: TRBV6-5; j_gene: TRBJ1-4; CDR3aa: CASSYWGTPNEKLFF
d_gene: TRBD2; v_gene: TRBV5-1; j_gene: TRBJ2-1; CDR3aa: CASSSRLAGGDYNEQFF
d_gene: NA; v_gene: TRBV7-9; j_gene: TRBJ2-3; CDR3aa: CASISGSGTDTQYF
d_gene: NA; v_gene: TRBV27; j_gene: TRBJ1-1; CDR3aa: CASSPGSTEAFF
d_gene: TRBD1; v_gene: TRBV6-5; j_gene: TRBJ2-7; CDR3aa: CASSPRDRNYEQYF
d_gene: NA; v_gene: TRBV11-2; j_gene: TRBJ2-7; CDR3aa: CASSLDGTTGTYEQYF
d_gene: NA; v_gene: TRBV18; j_gene: TRBJ1-4; CDR3aa: CASSPVLGDEKLFF
d_gene: TRBD2; v_gene: TRBV28; j_gene: TRBJ2-2; CDR3aa: CASSLIGLAGGWTGELFF
d_gene: NA; v_gene: TRBV7-9; j_gene: TRBJ2-6; CDR3aa: CASSLSFRAGANVLTF
d_gene: NA; v_gene: TRBV30; j_gene: TRBJ1-3; CDR3aa: CAWREMGRNTIYF
d_gene: NA; v_gene: TRBV5-1; j_gene: TRBJ2-2; CDR3aa: CASSYQGFTGELFF
d_gene: TRBD2; v_gene: TRBV7-2; j_gene: TRBJ2-1; CDR3aa: CASSLVAGTSGTQNNEQFF
d_gene: TRBD1; v_gene: TRBV7-3; j_gene: TRBJ2-1; CDR3aa: CASSVGGTGVPHEQFF
d_gene: NA; v_gene: TRBV25-1; j_gene: TRBJ1-3; CDR3aa: CASSDLQGRGNTIYF
d_gene: NA; v_gene: TRBV11-2; j_gene: TRBJ1-5; CDR3aa: CASTGGRAMGNQPQHF
d_gene: TRBD1; v_gene: TRBV7-9; j_gene: TRBJ2-1; CDR3aa: CASSLGQGEDEQFF
d_gene: NA; v_gene: TRBV29-1; j_gene: TRBJ1-6; CDR3aa: CSVAIGNNSPLHF
d_gene: NA; v_gene: TRBV27; j_gene: TRBJ2-7; CDR3aa: CASRSGTGEYF
d_gene: NA; v_gene: TRBV12-3/TRBV12-4; j_gene: TRBJ1-5; CDR3aa: CASSKDRGQPQHF
d_gene: TRBD2; v_gene: TRBV2; j_gene: TRBJ2-3; CDR3aa: CASPGGSSVGLAGVGDTQYF
d_gene: NA; v_gene: TRBV19; j_gene: TRBJ2-3; CDR3aa: CASSKWTPGTDTQYF
d_gene: TRBD1; v_gene: TRBV7-2; j_gene: TRBJ2-7; CDR3aa: CASSFFGQGVHEQYF
d_gene: NA; v_gene: TRBV27; j_gene: TRBJ2-1; CDR3aa: CASRSLGEHNEQFF
d_gene: NA; v_gene: TRBV28; j_gene: TRBJ1-1; CDR3aa: CASRVVTRTEAFF
d_gene: NA; v_gene: TRBV6-5; j_gene: TRBJ2-7; CDR3aa: CASSARNRDEQYF
d_gene: TRBD2; v_gene: TRBV18; j_gene: TRBJ2-7; CDR3aa: CASSAGAGRYEQYF
d_gene: TRBD2; v_gene: TRBV7-3; j_gene: TRBJ2-7; CDR3aa: CASSQTSGNSYEQYF
d_gene: NA; v_gene: TRBV9; j_gene: TRBJ2-7; CDR3aa: CASSVARDTYEQYF
d_gene: NA; v_gene: TRBV2; j_gene: TRBJ1-2; CDR3aa: CASSEGTSFYGYTF
d_gene: NA; v_gene: TRBV3-1/TRBV3-2; j_gene: TRBJ2-1; CDR3aa: CASSWGQRRGPEQFF
d_gene: TRBD1; v_gene: TRBV29-1; j_gene: TRBJ2-7; CDR3aa: CSATGGSYEQYF
d_gene: NA; v_gene: TRBV3-1/TRBV3-2; j_gene: TRBJ1-2; CDR3aa: CASSPGGQAYGYTF